Following are 31 T cell receptor beta chains from one sample sequenced in a study of identical twins. One entry per CDR3 protein results from TCRdb running MiXCR on the 5' RACE reads. The profile shows more than 600,000 distinct CDR3 sequences, 15% to 20% of them singletons. These data were also reused for a study on T cells expressing NK-cell markers.

Sequenced: PBMCs. Every receptor here comes from a woman aged 18-30 years in good health.

The chain recombines TRBV11-1 with TRBJ2-6; 10 bases fit TRBD1. The V gene end was trimmed by 6 bases and the J gene end by 2 bases; junction bases not matched to a gene: 16. Germline CDR1 is SGHAT and CDR2 is FQDESV (reference sequence). The CDR3 is 20 residues long. The CDR3 loop reads CASSRTYRDRGFPGANVLTF. The CDR3 nucleotides are TGTGCCAGCAGTCGAACTTACCGGGACAGGGGATTTCCTGGGGCCAACGTCCTGACTTTC.

This clonotype has a single count. The chain uses TRBV20-1 and TRBJ2-3; D is ambiguous. The ends were cut back, 2 bases at V and 8 bases at J, with 23 bases in the middle. The CDR3 runs 16 residues. CDR1 DFQATT and CDR2 SNEGSKA come from the germline V gene (reference sequence). The CDR3 is CSARSQPPLPLGTQYF. The CDR3 region has the DNA TGCAGTGCTAGATCCCAGCCGCCACTGCCCCTTGGTACGCAGTATTTT.

This clonotype occurred a few times. The chain recombines TRBV20-1 with TRBJ2-3; the D is unclear. Germline V gene data show CDR1 as DFQATT and CDR2 as SNEGSKA (reference sequence). This CDR3 region has 12 residues. V was trimmed by 3 bases and J by 6 bases, leaving 10 bases between them. The CDR3 DNA sequence: TGCAGTGCTAGCTCGTCTGCGGATACGCAGTATTTT. Its translation: CSASSSADTQYF.

The chain combines TRBV11-2 with TRBJ1-3; no firm D call. Germline lookup yields CDR1 SGHAT and CDR2 FQNNGV. CDR3 size: 18 residues. V lost 1 base and J lost 2, with 18 bases in between. The DNA for the CDR3 is TGTGCCAGCAGCTTAGTAGCGGGAGAGGTGCCTCCTGGAAACACCATATATTTT. Translated: CASSLVAGEVPPGNTIYF. The entire variable domain, with the rest obtained from reference TRBV11-2 and TRBJ1-3, is as follows: EAGVAQSPRYKIIEKRQSVAFWCNPISGHATLYWYQQILGQGPKLLIQFQNNGVVDDSQLPKDRFSAERLKGVDSTLKIQPAKLEDSAVYLCASSLVAGEVPPGNTIYFGEGSWLTVV.

This clonotype was counted only a few times. The chain recombines TRBV12-3 or TRBV12-4 with TRBJ2-1; 12 bases map to TRBD2. With 7 bases clipped from V and 10 bases from J, the junction kept 5 bases outside the gene matches. The CDR3 length is 13 residues. This CDR3 reads CASTASGRGEQFF. Here the CDR3 DNA reads TGTGCCAGCACCGCTAGCGGGAGGGGGGAGCAGTTCTTC.

This clonotype was counted a few times. CDR3 in amino acids: CASTLRQGSTGELFF. DNA for the CDR3: TGTGCCAGCACTCTCCGACAGGGCTCCACCGGGGAGCTGTTTTTT. The J gene is TRBJ2-2, the V gene TRBV12-3 or TRBV12-4; 7 nucleotides align to TRBD1. V was pared by 7 bases and J by 4 bases, with 9 bases of the junction left unmatched. CDR3 length: 15 amino acids.

The rearrangement uses TRBV10-3 and TRBJ2-1, with 7 bases lining up with TRBD2. V dropped 2 bases and J dropped 8; count of bases not matched to a gene: 12. The CDR3 consists of 16 residues. CDR1 and CDR2 from the germline V gene are ENHRY and SYGVKD. The CDR3 sequence: CAISEPGAGARDEQFF. Here the CDR3 DNA reads TGTGCCATCAGTGAGCCCGGGGCGGGAGCCCGTGATGAGCAGTTCTTC.

The sample holds a few counts of this clonotype. The chain uses TRBV9 and TRBJ2-3; D not certain. This CDR3 has 13 amino acids. Germline CDR1 and CDR2: SGDLS and YYNGEE. V was shortened by 0 bases and J by 3 bases, with 5 bases between the two germline ends. The CDR3 sequence is CASSVEVTDTQYF. The CDR3 coding sequence is TGTGCCAGCAGCGTAGAAGTAACAGATACGCAGTATTTT.

The sample holds a few counts of this clonotype. The chain is built from TRBV18 and TRBJ1-1; D is undetermined. V was cut by 4 bases and J by 6 bases, with 15 bases left in between. Germline V lookup: CDR1 KGHSH, CDR2 LQKENI. The CDR3 runs 14 residues. CDR3 nucleotides: TGTGCCAGCTCACTCACCCTCGGTCAGCCTGAAGCTTTCTTT. Protein: CASSLTLGQPEAFF.

The chain employs TRBV5-4 and TRBJ2-7; D might be TRBD2 (7 bases). The ends were cut back, 10 bases at V and 1 base at J, with 15 bases in the middle. The germline CDR1 and CDR2 sequences are SGHNT and YYREEE (reference sequence). The CDR3 is 13 residues long. CDR3 bases: TGTGCCGCAAGCGGGACATTATCCTACGAGCAGTACTTC. This sequence encodes CAASGTLSYEQYF.

This clonotype was seen only a few times. The genes are TRBV10-2 and TRBJ2-3; the match to TRBD2 covers 11 bases. V lost 2 bases and J lost 4; bases outside the gene matches: 5. The CDR3 has 16 residues. Looked up from germline, CDR1 is WSHSY and CDR2 is SAAADI. The CDR3 reads CASSETLAGGPDTQYF. For the CDR3, the DNA is TGCGCCAGCAGTGAGACGTTAGCGGGAGGGCCAGATACGCAGTATTTT.

This clonotype has just a few counts. This chain links TRBV29-1 with TRBJ2-3, with D possibly TRBD2 on 5 matching bases. Germline lookup yields CDR1 SQVTM and CDR2 ANQGSEA. The CDR3 has 11 amino acids. V lost 5 bases and J lost 4, with 7 bases in between. CDR3 amino acids: CSVSGSDTQYF. The CDR3 DNA reads TGCAGCGTTAGCGGTTCAGATACGCAGTATTTT.

The chain links TRBV7-9 to TRBJ2-1; 11 bases map to TRBD2. CDR1 is SEHNR, CDR2 FQNEAQ, per germline (reference sequence). J gave up 6 bases and V 5 bases, and 6 bases lay outside the gene matches. The CDR3 has 15 residues. DNA of the CDR3: TGTGCCAGCAGCGCACCGGGACTAGCGGCCAATGAGCAGTTCTTC. It specifies CASSAPGLAANEQFF.

The chain combines TRBV12-3 or TRBV12-4 with TRBJ1-1; tentative D call: TRBD1 (5 bases). The CDR3 covers 15 residues. V lost 3 bases, J lost 1 base, and 12 bases lay in between. CDR3 region: CASSLGGFGNTEAFF. DNA of the CDR3: TGTGCCAGCAGTTTGGGGGGATTTGGGAACACTGAAGCTTTCTTT.

V usage is TRBV6-5 and J usage is TRBJ1-2, with D unclear. CDR3 length: 11 residues. V was pared by 6 bases and J by 9 bases, with 11 bases between. Germline V CDR1 and CDR2: MNHEY, SVGAGI. The CDR3 spells CASRTYMSYTF. In DNA, the CDR3 is TGTGCCAGCAGGACCTACATGAGCTACACCTTC.

This clonotype was seen a handful of times. V usage is TRBV7-8 and J usage is TRBJ1-1; no clear D. There are 14 residues in the CDR3. CDR1 is SGHVS and CDR2 is FQNEAQ in the germline V gene. V was cut by 5 bases and J by 4 bases, with 14 bases left in between. CDR3 in DNA: TGTGCCAGCAGCCGTGACACCTTCGGCACTGAAGCTTTCTTT. It specifies CASSRDTFGTEAFF.

V usage is TRBV6-2 or TRBV6-3 and J usage is TRBJ2-1; 13 positions match TRBD2. J gave up 9 bases and V 6 bases, and 8 bases lay outside the gene matches. The CDR3 has 15 amino acids. Germline CDR1 reads MNHEY; CDR2 reads SVGEGT. CDR3 sequence: CASRRTSGSRGEQFF. CDR3 DNA: TGTGCCAGCAGGCGGACTAGCGGGAGTAGGGGTGAGCAGTTCTTC.

V gene TRBV3-1 combines with J gene TRBJ2-3; 7 positions agree with TRBD2. Trimming removed 1 base from V and 4 bases from J; junction bases left unmatched: 5. CDR1 is LGHDT, CDR2 YNNKEL, per germline (reference sequence). The CDR3 runs to 15 residues. CDR3 sequence (DNA): TGTGCCAGCAGCCAAGGAACGGGGGGACCAGATACGCAGTATTTT. Protein product: CASSQGTGGPDTQYF.

This rearrangement joins TRBV12-3 or TRBV12-4 to TRBJ2-3; D possibly corresponds to TRBD2 (5 bases). The CDR3 sequence is 13 residues long. V lost 4 bases, J lost 2 bases, and 7 bases lay in between. CDR3 region: CASSWLATDTQYF. In nucleotides, the CDR3 is TGTGCCAGCAGTTGGCTAGCCACAGATACGCAGTATTTT.

V and J are TRBV20-1 and TRBJ2-3; D may match TRBD1 or TRBD2 (6 bases each). The length of the CDR3 is 14 residues. CDR1 and CDR2 (germline): DFQATT, SNEGSKA (reference sequence). Trimming left V 2 bases short and J 3 bases short, with 12 bases between. CDR3 DNA: TGCAGTGCTAGAAGGGGGGCCAAGACAGATACGCAGTATTTT. This translates into CSARRGAKTDTQYF.

This clonotype was counted ten times or more. This rearrangement joins TRBV3-1 to TRBJ1-1; D uncertain. V lost 1 base and J 0 bases, leaving 12 bases between the germline ends. CDR3 length: 16 amino acids. Germline loops: CDR1 LGHDT, CDR2 YNNKEL (reference sequence). The CDR3 nucleotides are TGTGCCAGCAGCCAAGGATTCGCAGGCATGAACACTGAAGCTTTCTTT. Amino acids: CASSQGFAGMNTEAFF.

This clonotype turned up a few times. This sequence joins TRBV5-6 and TRBJ2-7, with a tentative D call TRBD2 (6 bases). Trimming shortened V by 3 bases and J by 2 bases, and 12 bases separated the two germline ends. CDR1 is SGHDT, CDR2 YYEEEE, per germline. The CDR3 covers 14 residues. Here the CDR3 DNA reads TGTGCCAGCAGCTGGGGGACTCGCGCCTACGAGCAGTACTTC. Amino acids: CASSWGTRAYEQYF.

The gene calls are TRBV27 and TRBJ2-5; 11 bases fit TRBD2. The V and J ends lost 6 bases and 1 base, in that order; junction bases with no gene match: 7. The CDR3 consists of 16 residues. CDR1 is MNHEY and CDR2 is SMNVEV in the germline V gene (reference sequence). CDR3 region: CASSPPGTSGQETQYF. DNA for the CDR3: TGTGCCAGCAGCCCCCCCGGGACTAGCGGCCAAGAGACCCAGTACTTC.

V usage is TRBV3-1 and J usage is TRBJ1-1, with 7 positions matching TRBD1. V shed 4 bases and J 5 bases; nucleotides not matched to a gene: 4. Germline CDR1 reads LGHDT; CDR2 reads YNNKEL (reference sequence). The CDR3 contains 13 residues. CDR3 residues: CASSRDRRTEAFF. CDR3 in DNA: TGTGCCAGCAGCCGGGACAGAAGGACTGAAGCTTTCTTT.

This clonotype appeared a few times. The J gene is TRBJ1-5, the V gene TRBV7-9; D is ambiguous. The CDR3 has 13 amino acids. V was pared by 4 bases and J by 7 bases, with 11 bases between. Germline CDR1 SEHNR, CDR2 FQNEAQ (reference sequence). This CDR3 reads CASSSGGIQPQHF. CDR3 bases: TGTGCCAGCAGCTCTGGCGGCATCCAGCCCCAGCATTTT.

The chain employs TRBV7-6 and TRBJ2-1; D call uncertain. Germline V lookup: CDR1 SGHVS, CDR2 FNYEAQ. V shed 1 base and J shed 10 bases, with 8 bases lying between them. This CDR3 has 12 amino acids. The DNA of the CDR3 is TGTGCCAGCAGCTTAGTTGGGGTCGAGCAGTTCTTC. It encodes CASSLVGVEQFF.

The chain combines TRBV5-1 with TRBJ1-4; 7 bases match TRBD1. This CDR3 is built from 13 residues. V shed 6 bases, J shed 7 bases, and the junction held 6 bases outside the gene matches. Germline V gives CDR1 SGHRS, CDR2 YFSETQ. DNA for the CDR3: TGCGCCAGCACCCCAGGGGGAAGTGAAAAACTGTTTTTT. Protein sequence: CASTPGGSEKLFF.

The V and J genes are TRBV9 and TRBJ2-2, with no clear D. There are 15 residues in the CDR3. The V end lost 0 bases, the J end lost 1 base, and 7 bases lay between the germline ends. The germline V gene encodes CDR1 SGDLS and CDR2 YYNGEE. CDR3 sequence reads: CASSVGVQNTGELFF. The CDR3, as DNA: TGTGCCAGCAGCGTAGGGGTGCAGAACACCGGGGAGCTGTTTTTT. The full variable domain, in which reference TRBV9 and TRBJ2-2 provide the parts outside the CDR3, is DSGVTQTPKHLITATGQRVTLRCSPRSGDLSVYWYQQSLDQGLQFLIQYYNGEERAKGNILERFSAQQFPDLHSELNLSSLELGDSALYFCASSVGVQNTGELFFGEGSRLTVL.

Ten or more counts support this clonotype. The chain couples TRBV5-1 to TRBJ2-2; no clear D gene. Germline CDR1 SGHRS, CDR2 YFSETQ. CDR3 length: 14 residues. V shed 4 bases and J shed 3 bases, with 10 bases lying between them. The CDR3 region has the DNA TGCGCCAGCAGCCCTAATACGTACACCGGGGAGCTGTTTTTT. It specifies CASSPNTYTGELFF.

This clonotype has more than one count but fewer than ten. This rearrangement joins TRBV12-3 or TRBV12-4 to TRBJ1-2, with TRBD1 matching 9 bases. This CDR3 spans 15 amino acids. The J segment lost 5 bases and the V segment lost 4 bases, leaving 8 bases of the junction unmatched. CDR3 sequence: CASSSKGTGPYGYTF. In DNA form, the CDR3 reads TGTGCCAGCAGTTCAAAGGGGACAGGGCCATATGGCTACACCTTC.

This clonotype was detected only a few times. This chain joins TRBV20-1 and TRBJ2-1, with D perhaps TRBD2 (6 bases). Germline assignment: CDR1 DFQATT and CDR2 SNEGSKA (reference sequence). CDR3 length: 15 residues. Trimming stripped 0 bases from V and 7 bases from J, with 16 bases between. CDR3 DNA: TGCAGTGCTAGAGATCCGGCGGGGCCTGGAAATGAGCAGTTCTTC. Translating it yields CSARDPAGPGNEQFF.